This T cell receptor (beta chain) is drawn from a study of T cell responses to AZD1222 COVID-19 vaccine. Germline CDR1 and CDR2: SGHVS and FQNEAQ. V gave up 0 bases and J gave up 3 bases; unmatched junction bases: 9. The CDR3 is 17 residues long. The table came from immunoSEQ multiplex PCR; TCRdb's copy has only in-frame clones and leaves some out. The profile shows under 200,000 clones, around nine tenths of them singletons. This receptor was obtained from an adult who received the AZD1222 COVID-19 vaccine. The source was peripheral blood, collected 28 days after the second AZD1222 dose. The J gene is TRBJ1-1, the V gene TRBV7-8, with 8 bases that match TRBD1. This CDR3 reads CASSLAETGDADTEAFF. The DNA for the CDR3 is TGTGCCAGCAGCTTAGCGGAGACAGGGGACGCTGACACTGAAGCTTTCTTT. The full variable domain, with the rest looked up from reference TRBV7-8 and TRBJ1-1, is GAGVSQSPRYKVAKRGQDVALRCDPISGHVSLFWYQQALGQGPEFLTYFQNEAQLDKSGLPSDRFFAERPEGSVSTLKIQRTQQEDSAVYLCASSLAETGDADTEAFFGQGTRLTVV.